The TCR beta chain described here comes from a study of T cell changes during pregnancy in multiple sclerosis. Trimming took off 8 bases at V and 0 bases at J, with 11 bases between the two ends. This CDR3 comprises 14 residues. Germline V lookup: CDR1 SNHLY, CDR2 FYNNEI. Sequenced by immunoSEQ multiplex PCR; TCRdb stores in-frame clones only, minus some. The table has tens of thousands of clones, 80% to 95% seen once. This specimen consisted of peripheral blood, obtained after pregnancy. This rearrangement joins TRBV2 to TRBJ1-5, with D hard to call. The TCR was taken from a female donor with multiple sclerosis, enrolled in a pregnancy study. CDR3 bases: TGTGCCAGCGGTAGCTATTATAGCAATCAGCCCCAGCATTTT. Its protein product is CASGSYYSNQPQHF.